This T cell receptor beta chain was recovered during a study of shared clonotypes between healthy human individuals. The V end lost 6 bases, the J end lost 5 bases, and 10 bases lay between the germline ends. This CDR3 is built from 12 residues. Germline V lookup: CDR1 KGHSH, CDR2 LQKENI. Method: immunoSEQ multiplex PCR; TCRdb's copy keeps in-frame clones and lacks some. The repertoire holds roughly 2 million clones, with over 85% as singletons. V usage is TRBV18 and J usage is TRBJ2-5, with a possible D match to TRBD2 (6 bases). The source material was naive CD4+ T cells sorted from blood. Subset given: CD45RA+ positively selected. The receptor was derived from a man between 18 and 29 years old in good health. CDR3 protein: CASSAAGETQYF. The CDR3 DNA is TGTGCCAGCTCCGCCGCGGGGGAGACCCAGTACTTC.